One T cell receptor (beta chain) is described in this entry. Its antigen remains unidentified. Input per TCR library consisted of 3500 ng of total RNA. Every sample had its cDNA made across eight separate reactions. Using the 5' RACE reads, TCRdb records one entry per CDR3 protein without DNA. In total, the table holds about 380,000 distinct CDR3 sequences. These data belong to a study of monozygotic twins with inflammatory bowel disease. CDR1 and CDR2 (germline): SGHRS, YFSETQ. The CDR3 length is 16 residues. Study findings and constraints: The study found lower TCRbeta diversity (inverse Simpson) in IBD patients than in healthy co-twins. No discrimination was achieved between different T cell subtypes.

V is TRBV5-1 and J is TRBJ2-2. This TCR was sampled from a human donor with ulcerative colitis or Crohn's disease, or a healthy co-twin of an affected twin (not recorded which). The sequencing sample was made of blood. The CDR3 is CASSLITRTGTGELFF. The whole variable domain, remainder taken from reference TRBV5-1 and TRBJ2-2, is KAGVTQTPRYLIKTRGQQVTLSCSPISGHRSVSWYQQTPGQGLQFLFEYFSETQRNKGNFPGRFSGRQFSNSRSEMNVSTLELGDSALYLCASSLITRTGTGELFFGEGSRLTVL.